This entry lists 11 T cell receptor beta chains sequenced from one sample in a study of blood T cell repertoires in COVID-19. Measured with immunoSEQ multiplex PCR; TCRdb has only the in-frame clones, and not every one. The table includes around 240,000 clones, 65% to 90% detected once. The sample comprised peripheral blood. The receptors derive from a woman in her fifties or sixties with acute or convalescent COVID-19.

This chain uses TRBV7-8 with TRBJ2-1; tentative D call: TRBD2 (7 bases). Looked up from germline, CDR1 is SGHVS and CDR2 is FQNEAQ. Trimming removed 5 bases from V and 0 bases from J, with 20 bases in between. This CDR3 spans 18 amino acids. The CDR3 region is CASSPYRGAGSSYNEQFF. CDR3 bases: TGTGCCAGCAGCCCCTACCGGGGGGCAGGGAGCTCCTACAATGAGCAGTTCTTC.

The chain couples TRBV30 to TRBJ1-2; D unresolved. The CDR3 is 11 amino acids. V was shortened by 3 bases and J by 7 bases, with 9 bases between the two germline ends. From germline, CDR1 is GTSNPN and CDR2 SVGIG (reference sequence). The CDR3 DNA is TGTGCCTGGAGCAACAGATTTGGCTACACCTTC. Its protein is CAWSNRFGYTF.

The V call is TRBV5-4, the J call TRBJ2-7; D is perhaps TRBD2 (5 bases). The germline V gene has CDR1 SGHNT and CDR2 YYREEE (reference sequence). This CDR3 contains 15 residues. V lost 2 bases and J lost 5, with 17 bases in between. CDR3 DNA: TGTGCCAGCAGCTTATCAAGAGGGATGGGCCACGAGCAGTACTTC. Residues: CASSLSRGMGHEQYF.

This clone was found a few times. The chain employs TRBV27 and TRBJ2-1, with 8 bases fitting TRBD1. After removal of 6 bases from V and 3 bases from J, the junction contained 4 bases not matched to a gene. CDR1 and CDR2 from the germline V gene are MNHEY and SMNVEV (reference sequence). This CDR3 has 14 residues. The chain's CDR3 is CASRYRGVYNEQFF. As DNA, the CDR3 is TGTGCCAGCAGATACAGGGGGGTCTACAATGAGCAGTTCTTC.

Only one count was recorded for this clone. V is TRBV7-2 and J is TRBJ2-3; 14 bases are a match to TRBD2. The CDR3 sequence is 14 residues long. V lost 7 bases and J lost 4; bases outside the gene matches: 1. Germline CDR1 SGHTA, CDR2 FQGNSA. CDR3 residues: CASMTSGGADTQYF. The CDR3 region has the DNA TGTGCCAGCATGACTAGCGGGGGGGCAGATACGCAGTATTTT.

The V and J genes are TRBV9 and TRBJ2-7; D gene ambiguous. Trimming cost V 3 bases and J 7 bases, with 14 bases left between them. The CDR3 is 13 amino acids. Germline-derived CDR1 and CDR2 are SGDLS and YYNGEE. CDR3 region: CASSALGMREQYF. DNA for the CDR3: TGTGCCAGCAGCGCCCTCGGTATGAGGGAGCAGTACTTC.

This clone was seen once. This rearrangement joins TRBV10-2 to TRBJ1-1, with 12 positions matching TRBD1. The V gene's germline CDR1 is WSHSY and CDR2 SAAADI. With V trimmed by 6 bases and J by 5 bases, 4 bases remained unmatched. There are 14 residues in the CDR3. CDR3 sequence reads: CASSGTGGFTEAFF. For the CDR3, the DNA is TGCGCCAGCAGCGGGACAGGGGGCTTTACTGAAGCTTTCTTT.

V is TRBV2 and J is TRBJ1-6; no definite D call. V shed 8 bases and J shed 6 bases, with 11 bases lying between them. This CDR3 is built from 13 residues. From germline, CDR1 is SNHLY and CDR2 FYNNEI. CDR3 sequence reads: CASAREPNSPLHF. The CDR3 nucleotides read TGTGCCAGCGCACGGGAGCCTAATTCACCCCTCCACTTT. The variable domain in full, completed from reference TRBV2 and TRBJ1-6, reads EPEVTQTPSHQVTQMGQEVILRCVPISNHLYFYWYRQILGQKVEFLVSFYNNEISEKSEIFDDQFSVERPDGSNFTLKIRSTKLEDSAMYFCASAREPNSPLHFGNGTRLTVT.

The chain has TRBV28 and TRBJ2-3; D is perhaps TRBD2 (5 bases). This CDR3 is built from 15 residues. The V and J ends lost 2 bases and 4 bases respectively, with 13 bases between them. CDR1 is MDHEN and CDR2 is SYDVKM in the germline V gene. CDR3 residues: CASSLEGVGADTQYF. The CDR3 coding sequence is TGTGCCAGCAGTTTAGAGGGAGTGGGAGCAGATACGCAGTATTTT. Supplemented by reference TRBV28 and TRBJ2-3, the full variable domain reads DVKVTQSSRYLVKRTGEKVFLECVQDMDHENMFWYRQDPGLGLRLIYFSYDVKMKEKGDIPEGYSVSREKKERFSLILESASTNQTSMYLCASSLEGVGADTQYFGPGTRLTVL.

The J gene is TRBJ1-1, the V gene TRBV28; TRBD1 agrees at 8 bases. V was pared by 6 bases and J by 11 bases, with 17 bases of the junction left unmatched. CDR1 and CDR2 (germline): MDHEN, SYDVKM. This CDR3 comprises 15 residues. Here the CDR3 DNA reads TGTGCCAGCAGGGCAGGGACAGGAAAGTTGTTGAGGGCTTTCTTT. It specifies CASRAGTGKLLRAFF.

This clone was observed a handful of times. The chain combines TRBV6-1 with TRBJ1-1; TRBD1 might be the D (6 bases). This CDR3 contains 15 residues. Per the germline V gene, CDR1 is MNHNS and CDR2 is SASEGT. V was clipped by 0 bases and J by 5 bases, with 13 bases between them. As DNA, the CDR3 is TGTGCCAGCAGTGAAGCAGGGGGGGACGGGACTGAAGCTTTCTTT. Translation gives CASSEAGGDGTEAFF.